This T cell receptor (beta chain) is from a study of cytomegalovirus exposure and HLA in healthy donors. Study-level findings and limits: Judged likely to be a sequencing artifact was a cluster of highly shared sequence variants.

The study ran its PCR with 60 Vbeta and 13 Jbeta primers. Method: immunoSEQ multiplex PCR; TCRdb's copy keeps in-frame clones and lacks some. The sample includes approximately 130,000 clones, roughly 80% of them seen just once. In regard to this clone: Its specificity is unknown.

J gave up 5 bases and V 3 bases, and 9 bases lay outside the gene matches. Germline V gene sequence: CDR1 MDHEN, CDR2 SYDVKM. The length of the CDR3 is 15 residues. Sequenced input: PBMCs. V usage is TRBV28 and J usage is TRBJ2-7, with 8 bases lining up with TRBD1. The TCR sequence derives from a woman in her 40s in good health and CMV-seronegative. The CDR3 sequence is CASSFGQGALHEQYF. The CDR3 coding sequence is TGTGCCAGCAGTTTCGGTCAGGGGGCTCTACACGAGCAGTACTTC.